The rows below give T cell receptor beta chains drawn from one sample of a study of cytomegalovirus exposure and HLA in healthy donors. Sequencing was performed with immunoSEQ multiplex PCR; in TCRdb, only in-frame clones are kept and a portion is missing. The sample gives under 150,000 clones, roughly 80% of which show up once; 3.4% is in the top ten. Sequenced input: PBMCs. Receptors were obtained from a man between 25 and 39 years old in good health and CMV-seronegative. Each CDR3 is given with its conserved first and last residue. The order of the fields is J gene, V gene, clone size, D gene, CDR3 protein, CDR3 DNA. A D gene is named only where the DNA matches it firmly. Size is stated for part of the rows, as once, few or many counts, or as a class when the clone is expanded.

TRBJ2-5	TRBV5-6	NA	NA	CASSFYRVEETQYF	TGTGCCAGCAGCTTCTACAGGGTCGAGGAGACCCAGTACTTC
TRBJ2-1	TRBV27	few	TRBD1	CASSFRGPDNEQFF	TGTGCCAGCAGTTTTAGGGGGCCTGACAATGAGCAGTTCTTC
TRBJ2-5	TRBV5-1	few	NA	CASSGAGQETQYF	TGCGCCAGCAGTGGAGCGGGCCAAGAGACCCAGTACTTC
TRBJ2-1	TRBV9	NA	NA	CASSSDTTNYNEQFF	TGTGCCAGCAGCTCTGACACGACGAACTACAATGAGCAGTTCTTC
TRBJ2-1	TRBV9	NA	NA	CASSVQGLTSSSYNEQFF	TGTGCCAGCAGCGTACAGGGGCTAACATCGAGCTCCTACAATGAGCAGTTCTTC
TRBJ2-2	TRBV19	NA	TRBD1	CASTNDRAFSWTGELFF	TGCGCCAGTACTAACGACAGGGCATTCTCGTGGACCGGGGAGCTGTTTTTT
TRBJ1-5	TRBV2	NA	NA	CASSGAGEWSQPQHF	TGTGCCAGCAGCGGAGCTGGAGAGTGGTCTCAGCCCCAGCATTTT
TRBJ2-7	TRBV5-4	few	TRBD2	CASSILTSGNWYEQYF	TGTGCCAGCAGCATACTGACTAGCGGGAACTGGTACGAGCAGTACTTC
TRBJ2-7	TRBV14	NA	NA	CASSQVTGTYEQYF	TGTGCCAGCAGCCAAGTTACAGGGACCTACGAGCAGTACTTC
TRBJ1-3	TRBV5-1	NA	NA	CASSLKRAGESGNTIYF	TGCGCCAGCAGCTTGAAGCGCGCAGGGGAGTCTGGAAACACCATATATTTT
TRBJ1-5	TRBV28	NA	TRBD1	CASTPPPRGNQPQHF	TGTGCCAGCACTCCCCCCCCCAGGGGGAATCAGCCCCAGCATTTT
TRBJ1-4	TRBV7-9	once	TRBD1	CASSFTGGEKLFF	TGTGCCAGCAGCTTCACAGGGGGCGAAAAACTGTTTTTT
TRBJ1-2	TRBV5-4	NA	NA	CASSPRTEDGYTF	TGTGCCAGCAGCCCTAGGACAGAAGACGGCTACACCTTC
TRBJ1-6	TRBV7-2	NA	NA	CASSPGGSPLHF	TGTGCCAGCAGCCCCGGGGGTTCACCCCTCCACTTT
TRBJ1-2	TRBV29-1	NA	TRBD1	CSAGTDYGYTF	TGCAGCGCGGGGACAGACTATGGCTACACCTTC
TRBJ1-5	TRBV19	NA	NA	CASKAGRLYNQPQHF	TGTGCCAGTAAAGCAGGGCGATTATACAATCAGCCCCAGCATTTT
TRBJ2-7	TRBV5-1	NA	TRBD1	CASSLRGQSYEQYF	TGCGCCAGCAGCTTAAGGGGGCAGTCCTACGAGCAGTACTTC
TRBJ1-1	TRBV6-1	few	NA	CASSTDSMNTEAFF	TGTGCCAGCAGTACCGACAGCATGAACACTGAAGCTTTCTTT
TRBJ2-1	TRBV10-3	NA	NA	CAISEPGQLPGNEQFF	TGTGCCATCAGTGAGCCGGGACAACTCCCGGGGAATGAGCAGTTCTTC
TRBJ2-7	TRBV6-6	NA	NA	CASSSPGQTYEQYF	TGTGCCAGCAGTTCCCCGGGACAAACCTACGAGCAGTACTTC
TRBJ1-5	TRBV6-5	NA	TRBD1	CASRRDRGSNQPQHF	TGTGCCAGCAGACGAGACAGGGGTAGCAATCAGCCCCAGCATTTT
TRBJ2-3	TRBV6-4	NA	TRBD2	CASSTISGGRTDTQYF	TGTGCCAGCAGCACTATTAGCGGGGGGCGCACAGATACGCAGTATTTT
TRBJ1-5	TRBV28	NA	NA	CASSSPRSVGQPQHF	TGTGCCAGCAGTTCGCCTCGGAGCGTAGGTCAGCCCCAGCATTTT
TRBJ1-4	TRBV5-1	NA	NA	CASSLSPGMPNEKLFF	TGCGCCAGCAGCTTGTCCCCAGGAATGCCTAATGAAAAACTGTTTTTT
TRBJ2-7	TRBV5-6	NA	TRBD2	CASSFGQGGVREQYF	TGTGCCAGCAGCTTCGGGCAGGGAGGGGTGAGGGAGCAGTACTTC
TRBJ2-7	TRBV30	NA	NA	CAWKSALSSYEQYF	TGTGCCTGGAAATCAGCGCTTAGCTCCTACGAGCAGTACTTC
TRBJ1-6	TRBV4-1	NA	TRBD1	CASSQDFPGQGSSYNSPLHF	TGCGCCAGCAGCCAAGATTTTCCGGGACAGGGTTCATCCTATAATTCACCCCTCCACTTT
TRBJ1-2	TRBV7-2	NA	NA	CASSPGGSYGYTF	TGTGCCAGCAGCCCGGGGGGCAGCTATGGCTACACCTTC
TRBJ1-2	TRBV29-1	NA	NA	CSVRESTNYGYTF	TGCAGCGTCCGCGAGAGCACTAACTATGGCTACACCTTC
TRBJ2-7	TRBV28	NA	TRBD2	CASSYSGLADYEQYF	TGTGCCAGCAGTTACTCCGGCCTAGCGGACTACGAGCAGTACTTC
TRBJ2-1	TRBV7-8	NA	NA	CASSLAPNGLLDSGDEQFF	TGTGCCAGCAGCTTAGCCCCGAACGGGTTGTTGGACTCTGGGGATGAGCAGTTCTTC
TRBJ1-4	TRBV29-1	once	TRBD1	CSPRQGLNVVNLATNEKLFF	TGCAGCCCTAGACAGGGCTTAAACGTCGTGAACTTAGCAACTAATGAAAAACTGTTTTTT
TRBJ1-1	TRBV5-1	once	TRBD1	CASSVTPGQLTEAFF	TGCGCCAGCAGCGTGACCCCGGGACAGCTAACTGAAGCTTTCTTT
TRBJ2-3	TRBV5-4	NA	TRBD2	CASSLRGSVSDTQYF	TGTGCCAGCAGCTTGCGCGGGAGCGTCTCAGATACGCAGTATTTT
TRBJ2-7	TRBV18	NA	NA	CASSPYGKGPYEQYF	TGTGCCAGCTCACCATACGGGAAAGGGCCCTACGAGCAGTACTTC
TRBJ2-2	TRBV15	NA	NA	CATSRDPAGNTGELFF	TGTGCCACCAGCAGAGATCCTGCAGGGAACACCGGGGAGCTGTTTTTT
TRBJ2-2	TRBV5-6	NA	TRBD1	CASSLKGQINTGELFF	TGTGCCAGCAGCTTGAAGGGACAGATCAACACCGGGGAGCTGTTTTTT
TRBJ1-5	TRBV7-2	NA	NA	CASSSQGSGQPQHF	TGTGCCAGCAGCTCCCAGGGTTCTGGTCAGCCCCAGCATTTT
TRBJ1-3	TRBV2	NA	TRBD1	CASSGGQGDYSGNTIYF	TGTGCCAGCAGTGGGGGACAGGGGGATTACTCTGGAAACACCATATATTTT
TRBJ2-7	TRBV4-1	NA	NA	CASSQDWGQGGYEQYF	TGCGCCAGCAGCCAAGATTGGGGGCAGGGTGGCTACGAGCAGTACTTC
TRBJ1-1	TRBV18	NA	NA	CASSPTEMNTEAFF	TGTGCCAGCTCACCGACAGAGATGAACACTGAAGCTTTCTTT
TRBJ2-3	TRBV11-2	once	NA	CASSLDVGGTFRTQYF	TGTGCCAGCAGCTTAGACGTCGGAGGCACATTCCGTACGCAGTATTTT
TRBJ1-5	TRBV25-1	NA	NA	CASSDSEGRKDQPQHF	TGTGCCAGCAGTGACTCGGAGGGAAGGAAGGACCAGCCCCAGCATTTT
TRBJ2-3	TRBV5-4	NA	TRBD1	CASSTRGLYGTDTQYF	TGTGCCAGCAGCACCAGGGGGCTTTACGGCACAGATACGCAGTATTTT
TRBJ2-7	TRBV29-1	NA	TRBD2	CSVDGTSGRGSYEQYF	TGCAGCGTTGATGGGACTAGCGGGAGGGGGTCCTACGAGCAGTACTTC